This T cell receptor beta chain was captured by sequencing in a study of T-cell reconstitution after alpha-beta-depleted transplantation in children. The CDR3 runs 15 residues. V gave up 5 bases and J gave up 1 base; unmatched junction bases: 4. Study observations and caveats: Counts and diversity of T cells one year after transplant came mostly from newly produced T cells. The high TCRbeta diversity at day 60 in some patients came from surviving recipient T cells and thymic progenitors. There were reportedly several hundred expanded graft clones from which alpha-beta T cells came about two months after transplant.

As regards this clonotype: Its antigen is still unknown.

A library of TCRbeta sequences, prepared with unique molecular identifiers, was generated. TCRdb processed the PCR reads anew with MiXCR; each CDR3 protein has one entry. The data hold about 90,000 distinct CDR3 sequences, with less than 20% observed a single time. The J gene is TRBJ1-5, the V gene TRBV12-3 or TRBV12-4; 8 nucleotides agree with TRBD1. The sample in question was PBMCs, mostly from graft donor cells, obtained 180 days after TCRalphabeta/CD19-depleted stem cell transplant. The TCR comes from a male patient between 2 and 15 years old who had a stem cell transplant for acute lymphoblastic leukemia, so the T cells may come from the graft donor. The CDR3 spells CASSGTGGSNQPQHF. The DNA for the CDR3 is TGTGCCAGCAGTGGGACAGGCGGGAGCAATCAGCCCCAGCATTTT.